This T cell receptor beta chain came from a study of T cells in Graves' hyperthyroidism and ophthalmopathy. Study findings and constraints: Most thyroid clonotypes that were expanded above 0.001 also turned up in blood.

Across 18 months, stable Graves' hyperthyroidism was marked by no progression to ophthalmopathy. RNA transcripts gave rise to amplified TCR beta CDR3 regions. The TCR CDR3 was amplified in a first-round RT-PCR using the HTBI primer set. TCRdb used MiXCR to reprocess the multiplex PCR reads, holding one entry per CDR3 protein. This sample yields around 180,000 distinct CDR3 sequences, of which approximately 17% are seen a single time; 25% to 35% belongs to the top ten. This clonotype was seen many times. Its antigen is undetermined. Sequencing used blood. The clonotype comes from a woman aged 45 to 65 with Graves' hyperthyroidism.

For the CDR3, the DNA is TGTGCCAGCAGTTATGACAGGGCCCAAATTTCTGGGGGCTACACCTTC. Its translation: CASSYDRAQISGGYTF. The chain employs TRBV6-1 and TRBJ1-2, with 7 bases that match TRBD1. The CDR3 is 16 residues long. Per the germline V gene, CDR1 is MNHNS and CDR2 is SASEGT. V lost 5 bases and J lost 8; bases outside the gene matches: 17.